The clone carrying this T cell receptor (beta chain) is a singleton in its sample. The target antigen is unknown. This entry is derived from a study of post-analysis software for immune sequencing data. Study-wide background: Relapsing-remitting, secondary progressive and progressive-relapsing forms made up the multiple sclerosis disease courses.

TCR beta libraries were prepared from cDNA with unique molecular identifiers. T cells, about 0.95 to 11 million of them, yielded roughly 470,000 cDNA molecules. TCRdb re-analysed the PCR reads in MiXCR, keeping a single row per CDR3 protein. This sample yields hundreds of thousands of distinct CDR3 sequences, of which roughly 36% are seen a single time; 13% belongs to the top ten. Overall study findings and caveats: There were a few TRBV segments more frequent in patients than controls, and TRBV5-6, TRBV5-1 and TRBV20-1 were among them. The study found significantly lower normalized Chao1 diversity in multiple sclerosis patients than in controls. Batch-matched samples strongly co-clustered by F measure.

Germline values: CDR1 GTSNPN, CDR2 SVGIG (reference sequence). The CDR3 is made up of 12 amino acids. V dropped 8 bases and J dropped 0 bases, with 11 bases sitting between them. This chain joins TRBV30 and TRBJ2-7, with D possibly being TRBD1 (5 bases). Sequenced input: blood. The TCR originated in a girl aged 5-17 years with multiple sclerosis. The CDR3 loop is CAVDSSSYEQYF. CDR3 nucleotide sequence: TGTGCCGTTGACAGCAGCTCCTACGAGCAGTACTTC.